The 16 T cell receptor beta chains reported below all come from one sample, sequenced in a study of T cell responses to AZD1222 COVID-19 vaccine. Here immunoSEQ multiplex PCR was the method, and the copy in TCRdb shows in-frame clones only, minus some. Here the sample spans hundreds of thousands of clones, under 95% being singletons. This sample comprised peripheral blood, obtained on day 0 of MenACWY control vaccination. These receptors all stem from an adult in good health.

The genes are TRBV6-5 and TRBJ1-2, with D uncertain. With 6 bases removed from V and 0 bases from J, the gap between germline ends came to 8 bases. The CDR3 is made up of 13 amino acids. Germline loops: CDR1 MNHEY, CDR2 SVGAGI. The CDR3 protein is CASREETNYGYTF. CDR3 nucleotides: TGTGCCAGCAGGGAGGAGACTAACTATGGCTACACCTTC.

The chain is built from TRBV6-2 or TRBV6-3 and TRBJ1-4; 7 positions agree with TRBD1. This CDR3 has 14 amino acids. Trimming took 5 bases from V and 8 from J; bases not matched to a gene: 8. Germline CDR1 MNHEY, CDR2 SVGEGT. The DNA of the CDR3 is TGTGCCAGCAGTCGGACAGGTCGAAGCGAAAAACTGTTTTTT. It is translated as CASSRTGRSEKLFF.

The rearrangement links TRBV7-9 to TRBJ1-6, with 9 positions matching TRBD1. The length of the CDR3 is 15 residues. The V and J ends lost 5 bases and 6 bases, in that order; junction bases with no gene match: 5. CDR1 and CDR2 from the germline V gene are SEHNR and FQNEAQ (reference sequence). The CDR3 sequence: CASSRDRGVNSPLHF. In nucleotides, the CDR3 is TGTGCCAGCAGCCGCGACAGGGGGGTTAATTCACCCCTCCACTTT.

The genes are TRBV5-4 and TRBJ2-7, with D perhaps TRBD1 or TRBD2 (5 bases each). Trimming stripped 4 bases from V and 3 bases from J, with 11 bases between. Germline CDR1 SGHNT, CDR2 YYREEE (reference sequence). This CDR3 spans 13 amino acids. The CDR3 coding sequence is TGTGCCAGCAGCCGGGGCATCTTCTACGAGCAGTACTTC. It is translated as CASSRGIFYEQYF.

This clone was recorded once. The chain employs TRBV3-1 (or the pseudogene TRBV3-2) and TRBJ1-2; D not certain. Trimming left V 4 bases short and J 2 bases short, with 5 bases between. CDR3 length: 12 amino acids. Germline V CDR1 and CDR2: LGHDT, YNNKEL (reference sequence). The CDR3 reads CASSPGNYGYTF. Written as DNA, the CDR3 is TGTGCCAGCAGCCCGGGAAACTATGGCTACACCTTC.

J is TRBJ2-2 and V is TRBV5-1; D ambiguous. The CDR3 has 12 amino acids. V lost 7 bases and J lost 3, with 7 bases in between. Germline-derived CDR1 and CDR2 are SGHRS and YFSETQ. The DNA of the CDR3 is TGCGCCAGCCGGTTGGACACCGGGGAGCTGTTTTTT. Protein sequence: CASRLDTGELFF.

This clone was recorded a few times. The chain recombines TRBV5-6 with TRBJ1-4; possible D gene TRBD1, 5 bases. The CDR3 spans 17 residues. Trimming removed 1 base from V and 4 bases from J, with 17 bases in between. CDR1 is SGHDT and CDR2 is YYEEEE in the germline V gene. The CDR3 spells CASSLIRADSGNEKLFF. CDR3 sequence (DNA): TGTGCCAGCAGCTTGATCCGAGCTGACAGCGGTAATGAAAAACTGTTTTTT.

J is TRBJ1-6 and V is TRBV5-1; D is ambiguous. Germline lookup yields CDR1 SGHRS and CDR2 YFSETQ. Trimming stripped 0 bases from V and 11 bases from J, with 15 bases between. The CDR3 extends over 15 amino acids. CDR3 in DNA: TGCGCCAGCAGCTTGGCCTATCTGGGTTGGGCACCCCTCCACTTT. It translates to CASSLAYLGWAPLHF. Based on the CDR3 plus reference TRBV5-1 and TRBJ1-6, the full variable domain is KAGVTQTPRYLIKTRGQQVTLSCSPISGHRSVSWYQQTPGQGLQFLFEYFSETQRNKGNFPGRFSGRQFSNSRSEMNVSTLELGDSALYLCASSLAYLGWAPLHFGNGTRLTVT.

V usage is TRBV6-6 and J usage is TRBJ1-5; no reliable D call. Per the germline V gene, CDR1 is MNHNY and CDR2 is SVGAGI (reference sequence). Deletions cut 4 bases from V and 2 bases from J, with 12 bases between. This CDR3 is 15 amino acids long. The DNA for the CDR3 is TGTGCCAGCAGTTCCGGGAGTGTCGGCAATCAGCCCCAGCATTTT. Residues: CASSSGSVGNQPQHF.

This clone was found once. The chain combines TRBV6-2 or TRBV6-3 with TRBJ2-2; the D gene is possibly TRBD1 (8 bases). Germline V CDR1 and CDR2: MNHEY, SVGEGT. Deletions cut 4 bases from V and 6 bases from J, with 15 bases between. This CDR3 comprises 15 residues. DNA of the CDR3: TGTGCCAGCAGTTGGGGACAGGCGGGAGCCGGGGAGCTGTTTTTT. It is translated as CASSWGQAGAGELFF.

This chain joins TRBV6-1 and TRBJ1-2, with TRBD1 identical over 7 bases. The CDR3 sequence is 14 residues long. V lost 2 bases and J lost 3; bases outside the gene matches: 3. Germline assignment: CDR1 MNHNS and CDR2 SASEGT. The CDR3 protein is CASSENGQDYGYTF. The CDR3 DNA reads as TGTGCCAGCAGTGAAAACGGACAGGACTATGGCTACACCTTC.

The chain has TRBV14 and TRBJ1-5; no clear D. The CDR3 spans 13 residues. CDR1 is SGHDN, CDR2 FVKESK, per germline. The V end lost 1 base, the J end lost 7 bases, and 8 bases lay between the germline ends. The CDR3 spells CASSQGIRQPQHF. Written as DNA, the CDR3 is TGTGCCAGCAGCCAAGGGATCCGGCAGCCCCAGCATTTT.

The CDR3 spells CAWRDDTGGFGYTF. DNA for the CDR3: TGTGCCTGGAGAGACGATACAGGGGGCTTTGGCTACACCTTC. The rearrangement links TRBV30 to TRBJ1-2, with TRBD1 matching over 9 bases. V dropped 3 bases and J dropped 7; count of bases not matched to a gene: 9. From germline, CDR1 is GTSNPN and CDR2 SVGIG (reference sequence). The CDR3 loop spans 14 amino acids.

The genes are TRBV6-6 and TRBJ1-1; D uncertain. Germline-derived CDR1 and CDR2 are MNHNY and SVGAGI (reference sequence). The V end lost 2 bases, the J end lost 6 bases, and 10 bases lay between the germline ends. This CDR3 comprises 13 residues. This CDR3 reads CASSYTSRPEAFF. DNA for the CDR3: TGTGCCAGCAGTTACACCTCAAGGCCTGAAGCTTTCTTT.

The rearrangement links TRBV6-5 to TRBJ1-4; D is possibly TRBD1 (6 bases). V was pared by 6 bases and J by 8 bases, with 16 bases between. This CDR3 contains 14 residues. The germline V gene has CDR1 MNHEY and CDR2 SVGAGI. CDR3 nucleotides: TGTGCCAGCAGCCCCGACAGGATCCGGGAAAAACTGTTTTTT. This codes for CASSPDRIREKLFF.

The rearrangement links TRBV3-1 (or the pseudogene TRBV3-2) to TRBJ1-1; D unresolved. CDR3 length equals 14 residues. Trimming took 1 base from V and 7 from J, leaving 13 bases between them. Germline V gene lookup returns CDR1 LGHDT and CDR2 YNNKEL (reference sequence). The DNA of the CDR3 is TGTGCCAGCAGCCAAGTTAGCGGAAAGTATGAAGCTTTCTTT. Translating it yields CASSQVSGKYEAFF.